Presented here are 15 T cell receptor beta chains from one specimen sequenced in a study of shared clonotypes between healthy human individuals. The repertoire was sequenced with immunoSEQ multiplex PCR; TCRdb's copy has only in-frame clones and lacks some. The table includes about 680,000 clones, around 67% detected once. Sequenced: memory CD4+ T cells sorted from blood. The sample's subset: CD45RA-negative fraction. The receptors were sampled from a woman aged 25-40 years in good health.

The rearrangement uses TRBV11-2 and TRBJ2-1; D is possibly TRBD2 (6 bases). Germline V gene data show CDR1 as SGHAT and CDR2 as FQNNGV. The CDR3 runs 13 residues. With 5 bases removed from V and 2 bases from J, the gap between germline ends came to 7 bases. Written as DNA, the CDR3 is TGTGCCAGCAGCCGACTAGCCTACAATGAGCAGTTCTTC. Translated, it gives CASSRLAYNEQFF. Based on the CDR3 plus reference TRBV11-2 and TRBJ2-1, the full variable domain is EAGVAQSPRYKIIEKRQSVAFWCNPISGHATLYWYQQILGQGPKLLIQFQNNGVVDDSQLPKDRFSAERLKGVDSTLKIQPAKLEDSAVYLCASSRLAYNEQFFGPGTRLTVL.

The rearrangement joins TRBV28 to TRBJ1-5; D is unclear. CDR1 and CDR2 from the germline V gene are MDHEN and SYDVKM. Trimming cost V 8 bases and J 2 bases, with 16 bases left between them. This CDR3 region has 15 residues. This CDR3 reads CASGPSVYGNQPQHF. The CDR3 coding sequence is TGTGCCAGCGGCCCTAGTGTTTACGGCAATCAGCCCCAGCATTTT.

In its sample, this clone was seen a few times. The chain links TRBV5-1 to TRBJ2-3, with D possibly matching TRBD2 (6 bases). Trimming took off 5 bases at V and 5 bases at J, with 9 bases between the two ends. The CDR3 sequence is 12 residues long. Germline V gene lookup returns CDR1 SGHRS and CDR2 YFSETQ. The CDR3 region is CASRISGDTQYF. In DNA, the CDR3 is TGCGCCAGCAGAATTAGCGGAGATACGCAGTATTTT.

This chain joins TRBV27 and TRBJ2-2, with a possible D match to TRBD2 (5 bases). V was cut by 8 bases and J by 6 bases, with 16 bases left in between. The germline V gene encodes CDR1 MNHEY and CDR2 SMNVEV (reference sequence). The CDR3 is 14 amino acids. The CDR3 loop is CASRRLSGSGELFF. CDR3 DNA sequence: TGTGCCAGCCGACGACTATCAGGATCCGGGGAGCTGTTTTTT.

This clone came up once. The chain has TRBV7-3 and TRBJ2-3; possible D gene TRBD1, 5 bases. Trimming took off 2 bases at V and 1 base at J, with 10 bases between the two ends. The germline CDR1 and CDR2 sequences are SGHTA and FQGTGA. The CDR3 contains 15 residues. CDR3 nucleotide sequence: TGTGCCAGCAGCTTAGCAGGGTCCGGCACAGATACGCAGTATTTT. Its translation is CASSLAGSGTDTQYF.

The chain is built from TRBV5-1 and TRBJ2-2; 7 bases align to TRBD1. The germline CDR1 and CDR2 sequences are SGHRS and YFSETQ. The CDR3 is made up of 15 amino acids. The ends lost 4 bases at V and 2 bases at J; junction bases unmatched: 5. CDR3 bases: TGCGCCAGCAGCACGGGACAGACCAACACCGGGGAGCTGTTTTTT. Amino acid sequence: CASSTGQTNTGELFF.

V and J are TRBV5-4 and TRBJ2-3; 13 nucleotides match TRBD2. This CDR3 is 16 amino acids long. Germline V gene sequence: CDR1 SGHNT, CDR2 YYREEE (reference sequence). The ends lost 5 bases at V and 4 bases at J; junction bases unmatched: 7. This CDR3 reads CASSRTSGSGADTQYF. The CDR3 DNA reads TGTGCCAGCAGTCGGACTAGCGGGAGTGGGGCAGATACGCAGTATTTT.

V is TRBV19 and J is TRBJ2-4; D not resolved. Germline CDR1 and CDR2: LNHDA and SQIVND (reference sequence). CDR3 size: 16 residues. Trimming shortened V by 2 bases and J by 5 bases, and 16 bases separated the two germline ends. Here the CDR3 DNA reads TGTGCCAGTAGTATACTTGGCGTCGAGATCCAAAACATTCAGTACTTC. It codes for CASSILGVEIQNIQYF.

The CDR3 coding sequence is TGCGCCAGCAGCTTGGATATACCGAGAGGCCCCTACGAGCAGTACTTC. Protein: CASSLDIPRGPYEQYF. V gene TRBV5-1 combines with J gene TRBJ2-7; no clear D gene. V lost 0 bases to trimming and J lost 2 bases, with 15 bases between them. From germline, CDR1 is SGHRS and CDR2 YFSETQ. This CDR3 region has 16 residues.

This rearrangement joins TRBV5-4 to TRBJ2-1, with 8 bases aligning to TRBD1. J lost 2 bases, V lost 3 bases, and 4 bases had no gene match. CDR3 size: 15 residues. Germline assignment: CDR1 SGHNT and CDR2 YYREEE (reference sequence). The CDR3 spells CASSSDRGPYNEQFF. The CDR3 DNA reads as TGTGCCAGCAGCTCCGACAGGGGTCCCTACAATGAGCAGTTCTTC.

Only a few counts were recorded for this clone. The V call is TRBV5-1, the J call TRBJ2-1, with D tentatively TRBD1 (5 bases). Trimming cost V 0 bases and J 3 bases, with 10 bases left between them. Per the germline V gene, CDR1 is SGHRS and CDR2 is YFSETQ. The CDR3 is made up of 15 amino acids. CDR3 in DNA: TGCGCCAGCAGCTTGGACAGGCCCGACTACAATGAGCAGTTCTTC. Protein: CASSLDRPDYNEQFF.

The chain has TRBV7-9 and TRBJ2-3, with 9 bases lining up with TRBD1. The V segment lost 5 bases and the J segment 4 bases; nucleotides outside the gene matches: 13. Germline loops: CDR1 SEHNR, CDR2 FQNEAQ (reference sequence). This CDR3 is built from 17 residues. The CDR3 spells CASSAARTGAEADTQYF. In DNA form, the CDR3 reads TGTGCCAGCAGCGCCGCGAGGACAGGGGCAGAAGCAGATACGCAGTATTTT.

The chain employs TRBV5-1 and TRBJ2-7; TRBD2 matches at 14 bases. J gave up 6 bases and V 4 bases, and 6 bases lay outside the gene matches. Germline V lookup: CDR1 SGHRS, CDR2 YFSETQ. There are 15 residues in the CDR3. The CDR3 sequence: CASSPGTSGRAEQYF. The CDR3 DNA follows: TGCGCCAGCAGCCCAGGGACTAGCGGGAGAGCCGAGCAGTACTTC. Combining the CDR3 with reference TRBV5-1 and TRBJ2-7 gives the whole variable domain KAGVTQTPRYLIKTRGQQVTLSCSPISGHRSVSWYQQTPGQGLQFLFEYFSETQRNKGNFPGRFSGRQFSNSRSEMNVSTLELGDSALYLCASSPGTSGRAEQYFGPGTRLTVT.

This clone was counted a single time. The genes are TRBV5-1 and TRBJ1-1; 8 bases fit TRBD1. The CDR3 is 15 residues long. The germline CDR1 and CDR2 sequences are SGHRS and YFSETQ. The junction had 6 bases not matched to a gene; V was cut back by 0 bases and J by 5 bases. CDR3 nucleotide sequence: TGCGCCAGCAGCTTGGCCCGACAGGGGAGGACTGAAGCTTTCTTT. This encodes CASSLARQGRTEAFF.

The chain employs TRBV28 and TRBJ2-1, with 10 bases matching TRBD2. V shed 8 bases and J 8 bases; nucleotides not matched to a gene: 9. The CDR3 loop spans 14 amino acids. Germline V gene sequence: CDR1 MDHEN, CDR2 SYDVKM. The CDR3 loop reads CASLNSGRRYEQFF. The CDR3 DNA is TGTGCCAGCCTAAATAGCGGGAGGCGGTATGAGCAGTTCTTC.